Described below is a single TCR beta chain sequence and its context. Some clones are missing from TCRdb's copy, which holds only in-frame ones; the method was immunoSEQ multiplex PCR. The top ten clones hold 5% of a sample with 130,000 to 150,000 clones, approximately 80% of them seen once. This sample was included in a study of blood T cell repertoires in COVID-19. The V gene lost 4 bases and the J gene lost 3 bases, with 28 bases spanning the gap. The CDR3 extends over 19 amino acids. CDR1 is SGHRS and CDR2 is YFSETQ in the germline V gene. The rearrangement joins TRBV5-1 to TRBJ1-1; D not resolved. The sequence was obtained from a woman aged 45-59 years with acute or convalescent COVID-19. Sequenced sample: peripheral blood. CDR3 amino acids: CASSPGKYVGVERDTEAFF. The CDR3 DNA follows: TGCGCCAGCAGCCCAGGCAAGTACGTAGGCGTCGAGCGGGACACTGAAGCTTTCTTT.